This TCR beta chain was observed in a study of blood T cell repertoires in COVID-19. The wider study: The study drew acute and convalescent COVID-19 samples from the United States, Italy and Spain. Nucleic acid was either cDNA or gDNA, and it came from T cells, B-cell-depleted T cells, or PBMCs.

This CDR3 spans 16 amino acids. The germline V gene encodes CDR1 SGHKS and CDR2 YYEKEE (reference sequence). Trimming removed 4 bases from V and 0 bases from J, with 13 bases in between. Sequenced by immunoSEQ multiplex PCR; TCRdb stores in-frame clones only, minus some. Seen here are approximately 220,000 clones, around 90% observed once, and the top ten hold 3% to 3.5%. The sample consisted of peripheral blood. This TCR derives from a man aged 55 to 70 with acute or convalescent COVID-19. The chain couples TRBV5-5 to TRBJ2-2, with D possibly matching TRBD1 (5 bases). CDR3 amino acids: CASSPSDRPNTGELFF. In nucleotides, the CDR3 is TGTGCCAGCAGCCCGTCCGACAGACCGAACACCGGGGAGCTGTTTTTT.